This T cell receptor (beta chain) was captured by sequencing in a study of blood T cell repertoires in COVID-19. TCRdb's copy holds only in-frame clones and misses some; the assay was immunoSEQ multiplex PCR. The sample carries 300,000 or so clones, nearly 90% recorded once. Germline CDR1 is MGHRA and CDR2 is YSYEKL. V shed 1 base and J 3 bases; nucleotides not matched to a gene: 7. The CDR3 extends over 16 amino acids. The TCR sequence derives from a woman aged 50 to 60 who had been exposed to COVID-19. Sequencing was done on a sample of PBMCs or T cells enriched from blood (not recorded which). This chain uses TRBV4-1 with TRBJ2-7, with 9 bases fitting TRBD2. CDR3 bases: TGCGCCAGCAGCCAAGTAGCGGAACTAGCGGGCTACGAGCAGTACTTC. This sequence encodes CASSQVAELAGYEQYF.